The 14 T cell receptor beta chains presented below share a single source sample, sequenced in a study of cytomegalovirus exposure and HLA in healthy donors. PCR primers comprised 60 Vbeta and 13 Jbeta primers. Sequencing used immunoSEQ multiplex PCR; TCRdb keeps in-frame clones, though not all of them. The sample holds some 130,000 clones, more than 75% seen once. The sequenced sample was PBMCs. The receptors originated from a female donor in good health and CMV-seronegative.

This rearrangement joins TRBV15 to TRBJ2-2; TRBD2 is a possible D gene (5 bases). There are 15 residues in the CDR3. Per germline, CDR1 LNHNV and CDR2 YYDKDF (reference sequence). Deletions cut 0 bases from V and 5 bases from J, with 10 bases between. CDR3 region: CATSRDFRGTGELFF. The DNA of the CDR3 is TGTGCCACCAGCAGAGACTTTCGAGGGACCGGGGAGCTGTTTTTT.

In DNA form, the CDR3 reads TGCGCCAGCAGCCAATACGGGACAGGGGAGACCTACGAGCAGTACTTC. This gives the protein CASSQYGTGETYEQYF. The chain joins TRBV4-3 to TRBJ2-7, with TRBD1 matching over 10 bases. This CDR3 contains 16 residues. CDR1 is LGHNA, CDR2 YSLEER, per germline. V lost 2 bases, J lost 2 bases, and 6 bases stayed unmatched.

In its sample, this clone was seen a few times. The rearrangement uses TRBV29-1 and TRBJ1-2; 9 bases are a match to TRBD1. CDR3 length: 14 amino acids. Per the germline V gene, CDR1 is SQVTM and CDR2 is ANQGSEA. Trimming removed 4 bases from V and 2 bases from J; junction bases left unmatched: 5. The CDR3 sequence is CSVGGQGLNYGYTF. In DNA form, the CDR3 reads TGCAGCGTTGGGGGACAGGGTCTCAACTATGGCTACACCTTC.

V is TRBV7-2 and J is TRBJ2-2; 9 bases fit TRBD1. Germline CDR1 and CDR2: SGHTA and FQGNSA. The CDR3 runs to 15 residues. V was clipped by 5 bases and J by 5 bases; unmatched bases: 6. CDR3 region: CASSTRTGVTGELFF. For the CDR3, the DNA is TGTGCCAGCAGCACCCGGACAGGGGTGACCGGGGAGCTGTTTTTT. The full variable domain, in which reference TRBV7-2 and TRBJ2-2 provide the parts outside the CDR3, is GAGVSQSPSNKVTEKGKDVELRCDPISGHTALYWYRQSLGQGLEFLIYFQGNSAPDKSGLPSDRFSAERTGGSVSTLTIQRTQQEDSAVYLCASSTRTGVTGELFFGEGSRLTVL.

The count of this clone is one. The chain has TRBV2 and TRBJ2-1; TRBD2 aligns across 7 bases. The CDR3 is 12 residues long. The ends lost 6 bases at V and 15 bases at J; junction bases unmatched: 11. CDR1 is SNHLY, CDR2 FYNNEI, per germline. For the CDR3, the DNA is TGTGCCAGCAGGAGAGGACTAGTGAACTCGTTCTTC. Its protein product is CASRRGLVNSFF.

J is TRBJ1-1 and V is TRBV2; TRBD1 matches 9 bases. Per germline, CDR1 SNHLY and CDR2 FYNNEI. CDR3 size: 13 residues. Trimming at V came to 5 bases and at J to 5 bases, leaving 3 bases not matched to a gene. The CDR3 DNA is TGTGCCAGCAGTACAGGGGGCTGGACTGAAGCTTTCTTT. Its protein is CASSTGGWTEAFF.

This rearrangement joins TRBV5-4 to TRBJ2-3, with TRBD2 matching over 8 bases. Per germline, CDR1 SGHNT and CDR2 YYREEE (reference sequence). The V segment lost 4 bases and the J segment 7 bases; nucleotides outside the gene matches: 14. The CDR3 has 16 residues. The CDR3 is CASSPATSAQEYTQYF. In nucleotides, the CDR3 is TGTGCCAGCAGCCCCGCGACTAGCGCTCAGGAGTATACGCAGTATTTT.

This clone was detected once. The V gene is TRBV28, the J gene TRBJ2-1, with 7 bases identical to TRBD2. Germline assignment: CDR1 MDHEN and CDR2 SYDVKM. The CDR3 has 14 residues. Trimming cost V 6 bases and J 8 bases; bases outside gene matches: 10. The CDR3 coding sequence is TGTGCCAGCAGCCCTGGCGGGGGAGGCGATGAGCAGTTCTTC. It encodes CASSPGGGGDEQFF.

J is TRBJ1-2 and V is TRBV10-1, with 9 bases matching TRBD1. Germline V gene data show CDR1 as WNHNN and CDR2 as SYGVQD (reference sequence). After removal of 9 bases from V and 2 bases from J, the junction contained 7 bases not matched to a gene. This CDR3 region has 14 residues. CDR3 bases: TGCGCCAGTGACCACAGGGGGCGCAACTATGGCTACACCTTC. Encoded protein: CASDHRGRNYGYTF.

This chain uses TRBV28 with TRBJ2-7; 9 bases agree with TRBD2. CDR1 MDHEN and CDR2 SYDVKM come from the germline V gene. V dropped 6 bases and J dropped 0; count of bases not matched to a gene: 6. CDR3 size: 15 residues. This chain's CDR3 is CASSRPSGASYEQYF. For the CDR3, the DNA is TGTGCCAGCAGCCGACCTAGCGGGGCCTCCTACGAGCAGTACTTC.

The chain combines TRBV6-1 with TRBJ2-7; D perhaps matches TRBD2 (7 bases). V was trimmed by 7 bases and J by 0 bases, leaving 13 bases between them. CDR3 size: 14 residues. Germline V gene lookup returns CDR1 MNHNS and CDR2 SASEGT. The CDR3 loop reads CASIPGGSSYEQYF. CDR3 in DNA: TGTGCCAGCATCCCGGGGGGCAGCTCCTACGAGCAGTACTTC.

This chain uses TRBV19 with TRBJ1-1, with D possibly TRBD1 on 6 matching bases. V gave up 4 bases and J gave up 3 bases, with 12 bases separating them. There are 14 residues in the CDR3. CDR1 and CDR2 (germline): LNHDA, SQIVND (reference sequence). CDR3 in DNA: TGTGCCAGTAGTACCCAGGGGATTGACACTGAAGCTTTCTTT. Translating gives CASSTQGIDTEAFF.

This clone has a single count. The V and J genes are TRBV29-1 and TRBJ2-7; no clear D gene. With 4 bases removed from V and 2 bases from J, the gap between germline ends came to 9 bases. The CDR3 has 12 amino acids. The germline gives CDR1 SQVTM, CDR2 ANQGSEA. In DNA form, the CDR3 reads TGCAGCGTTGTCGTCAGGACCTACGAGCAGTACTTC. It translates to CSVVVRTYEQYF.

V gene TRBV29-1 combines with J gene TRBJ2-1; 7 bases are a match to TRBD2. Trimming took 2 bases from V and 6 from J; bases not matched to a gene: 7. The CDR3 is 14 residues long. Germline V gene data show CDR1 as SQVTM and CDR2 as ANQGSEA. Here the CDR3 DNA reads TGCAGCGTTGAATCGGGGGAGGGCCTCAATGAGCAGTTCTTC. Encoded protein: CSVESGEGLNEQFF.